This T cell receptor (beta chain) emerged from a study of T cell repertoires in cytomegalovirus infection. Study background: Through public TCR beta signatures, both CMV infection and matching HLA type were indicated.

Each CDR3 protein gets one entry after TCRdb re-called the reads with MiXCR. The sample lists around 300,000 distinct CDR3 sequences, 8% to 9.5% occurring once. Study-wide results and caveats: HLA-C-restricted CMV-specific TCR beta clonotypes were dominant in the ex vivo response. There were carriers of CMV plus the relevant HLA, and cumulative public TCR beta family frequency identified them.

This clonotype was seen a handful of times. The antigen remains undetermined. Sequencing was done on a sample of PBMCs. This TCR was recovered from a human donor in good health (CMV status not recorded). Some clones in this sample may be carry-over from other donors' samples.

CDR3 protein: CASTSPRVIGYEQYF. The CDR3 DNA sequence: TGTGCCAGCACAAGTCCCAGGGTCATCGGCTACGAGCAGTACTTC. The V and J genes are TRBV6-2 or TRBV6-3 and TRBJ2-7; possibly TRBD1 for D (5 bases). The CDR3 spans 15 residues. Trimming stripped 7 bases from V and 3 bases from J, with 19 bases between. CDR1 and CDR2 from the germline V gene are MNHEY and SVGEGT.